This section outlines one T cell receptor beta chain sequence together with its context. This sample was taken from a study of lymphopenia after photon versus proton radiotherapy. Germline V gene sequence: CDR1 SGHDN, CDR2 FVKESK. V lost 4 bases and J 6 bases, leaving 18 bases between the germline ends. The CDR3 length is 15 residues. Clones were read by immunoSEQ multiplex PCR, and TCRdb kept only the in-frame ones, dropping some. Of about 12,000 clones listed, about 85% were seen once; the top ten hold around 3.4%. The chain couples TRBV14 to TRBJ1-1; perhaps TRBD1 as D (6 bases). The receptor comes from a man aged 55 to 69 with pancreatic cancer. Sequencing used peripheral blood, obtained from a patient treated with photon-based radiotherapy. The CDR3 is CASSPSPTGSAEAFF. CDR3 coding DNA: TGTGCCAGCAGCCCTTCCCCGACAGGCTCAGCTGAAGCTTTCTTT.